The T cell receptor (beta chain) under discussion was sequenced for a study of cytomegalovirus exposure and HLA in healthy donors. A multiplex PCR was run with 60 Vbeta primers and 13 Jbeta primers. TCRdb's copy holds only in-frame clones and misses some; the assay was immunoSEQ multiplex PCR. The data include some 130,000 clones; the top ten clones carry about 1.5%. With 0 bases removed from V and 5 bases from J, the gap between germline ends came to 11 bases. There are 15 residues in the CDR3. Germline CDR1 ENHRY, CDR2 SYGVKD. This TCR came from a woman in her 40s in good health and CMV-seropositive. Material for sequencing was PBMCs. The chain couples TRBV10-3 to TRBJ2-1; a possible D gene is TRBD2 (5 bases). DNA for the CDR3: TGTGCCATCAGTGAGTCGGGGAGATTGCACAATGAGCAGTTCTTC. This codes for CAISESGRLHNEQFF.